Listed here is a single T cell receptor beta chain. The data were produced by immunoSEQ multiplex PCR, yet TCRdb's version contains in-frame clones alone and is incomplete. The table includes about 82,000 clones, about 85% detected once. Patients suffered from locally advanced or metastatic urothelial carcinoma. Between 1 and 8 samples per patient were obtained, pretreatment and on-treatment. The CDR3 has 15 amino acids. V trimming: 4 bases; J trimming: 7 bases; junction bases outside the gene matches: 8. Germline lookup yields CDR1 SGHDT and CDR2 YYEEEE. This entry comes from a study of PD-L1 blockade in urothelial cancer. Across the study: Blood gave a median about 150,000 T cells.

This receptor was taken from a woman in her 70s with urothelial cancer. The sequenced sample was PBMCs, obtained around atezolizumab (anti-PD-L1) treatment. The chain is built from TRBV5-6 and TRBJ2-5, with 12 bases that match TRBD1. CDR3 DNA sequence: TGTGCCAGCAGCGGGGGACAGGGGGCGAAAGGGACCCAGTACTTC. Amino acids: CASSGGQGAKGTQYF. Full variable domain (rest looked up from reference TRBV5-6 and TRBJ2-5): DAGVTQSPTHLIKTRGQQVTLRCSPKSGHDTVSWYQQALGQGPQFIFQYYEEEERQRGNFPDRFSGHQFPNYSSELNVNALLLGDSALYLCASSGGQGAKGTQYFGPGTRLLVL.